This TCR beta chain was sequenced for a study of cytomegalovirus exposure and HLA in healthy donors. Points on this clone: Its antigen is not identified.

The germline gives CDR1 SGHDT, CDR2 YYEEEE. V lost 4 bases to trimming and J lost 4 bases, with 11 bases between them. The CDR3 is 14 residues long. Study conclusions and caveats: Accurate prediction of most subjects' HLA-A and HLA-B alleles from TCR beta sequences was reported. Several V segments, TRBV6-2 and TRBV6-3 among them, could not be told apart and were dropped. In a later analysis, HLA-associated beta chains showed higher expansion and lower generation probabilities than comparable chains.

The PCR made use of 60 Vbeta and 13 Jbeta primers. TCRdb's copy holds only in-frame clones and misses some; the assay was immunoSEQ multiplex PCR. The table lists around 130,000 clones, 74% of them singletons, with around 7% in the top ten. The TCR was taken from a middle-aged man in good health and CMV-seropositive. Sample: PBMCs. The chain recombines TRBV5-6 with TRBJ2-2; the D gene is possibly TRBD2 (6 bases). The DNA for the CDR3 is TGTGCCAGCAGCAGGGAGGAGATCACCGGGGAGCTGTTTTTT. Its protein is CASSREEITGELFF. Supplemented by reference TRBV5-6 and TRBJ2-2, the full variable domain reads DAGVTQSPTHLIKTRGQQVTLRCSPKSGHDTVSWYQQALGQGPQFIFQYYEEEERQRGNFPDRFSGHQFPNYSSELNVNALLLGDSALYLCASSREEITGELFFGEGSRLTVL.